Listed here are 24 T cell receptor beta chains from one sample, sequenced in a study of blood T cell repertoires in COVID-19. Data came from immunoSEQ multiplex PCR; TCRdb stores just in-frame clones and leaves some out. The sample lists about 130,000 clones, roughly 89% occurring once. The sequencing input was peripheral blood. Receptors were obtained from a man aged 50-60 years with active or convalescent COVID-19.

V is TRBV6-5 and J is TRBJ2-2, with TRBD1 as a possible D gene (6 bases). V lost 2 bases and J 1 base, leaving 11 bases between the germline ends. The germline V gene encodes CDR1 MNHEY and CDR2 SVGAGI. The CDR3 sequence is 16 residues long. The CDR3 loop reads CASSYNRAENTGELFF. The CDR3 DNA sequence: TGTGCCAGCAGTTACAACAGGGCAGAGAACACCGGGGAGCTGTTTTTT.

This sequence joins TRBV29-1 and TRBJ2-5, with a tentative D call TRBD1 (5 bases). The ends were cut back, 4 bases at V and 9 bases at J, with 18 bases in the middle. Germline-derived CDR1 and CDR2 are SQVTM and ANQGSEA. The CDR3 spans 13 residues. The CDR3 loop is CSVGVQGSSAQYF. CDR3 DNA: TGCAGCGTTGGGGTTCAGGGTTCCTCAGCCCAGTACTTC.

This clone was observed once. The chain uses TRBV7-2 and TRBJ1-6; 8 nucleotides match TRBD1. Trimming took 3 bases from V and 7 from J; bases not matched to a gene: 8. The CDR3 is 16 residues long. Germline loops: CDR1 SGHTA, CDR2 FQGNSA. The CDR3, as DNA: TGTGCCAGCAGCTTTATTCCGGGACAGGAGAATTCACCCCTCCACTTT. This encodes CASSFIPGQENSPLHF.

The chain links TRBV3-1 (or the pseudogene TRBV3-2) to TRBJ2-1, with 7 bases matching TRBD1. The CDR3 contains 14 residues. Germline V CDR1 and CDR2: LGHDT, YNNKEL (reference sequence). The V gene end was trimmed by 0 bases and the J gene end by 6 bases; junction bases not matched to a gene: 2. The CDR3 sequence is CASSQETGSNEQFF. As DNA, the CDR3 is TGTGCCAGCAGCCAAGAGACAGGGAGCAATGAGCAGTTCTTC.

The chain carries TRBV5-5 and TRBJ2-5; D is perhaps TRBD2 (5 bases). Trimming removed 1 base from V and 1 base from J, with 11 bases in between. This CDR3 comprises 15 residues. CDR1 and CDR2 (germline): SGHKS, YYEKEE (reference sequence). The CDR3 nucleotides are TGTGCCAGCAGCTTGCCCCTAGGGAGCCAAGAGACCCAGTACTTC. This codes for CASSLPLGSQETQYF.

The CDR3 region is CASSPPQGPGRGELFF. DNA of the CDR3: TGTGCCAGCTCACCACCACAGGGCCCAGGCAGGGGGGAGCTGTTTTTT. The J gene is TRBJ2-2, the V gene TRBV18; possible D gene TRBD1, 6 bases. The CDR3 consists of 16 residues. Germline V gene sequence: CDR1 KGHSH, CDR2 LQKENI. The V end was cut by 0 bases, the J end by 8 bases, with 16 bases between.

The rearrangement links TRBV19 to TRBJ2-7, with 8 bases lining up with TRBD1. CDR3 length: 15 residues. Per germline, CDR1 LNHDA and CDR2 SQIVND (reference sequence). The V gene end was trimmed by 5 bases and the J gene end by 7 bases; junction bases not matched to a gene: 13. The CDR3 loop reads CASSGSRTGIGEQYF. The CDR3 nucleotides are TGTGCCAGTAGTGGATCACGGACAGGGATAGGGGAGCAGTACTTC. The full variable domain, its missing parts supplied by reference TRBV19 and TRBJ2-7, is DGGITQSPKYLFRKEGQNVTLSCEQNLNHDAMYWYRQDPGQGLRLIYYSQIVNDFQKGDIAEGYSVSREKKESFPLTVTSAQKNPTAFYLCASSGSRTGIGEQYFGPGTRLTVT.

V is TRBV6-5 and J is TRBJ2-2; D may be TRBD2 (6 bases). The germline gives CDR1 MNHEY, CDR2 SVGAGI. The V gene lost 4 bases and the J gene lost 2 bases, with 8 bases spanning the gap. The CDR3 has 14 residues. The CDR3 protein is CASSSGTNTGELFF. CDR3 DNA: TGTGCCAGCAGTTCCGGGACTAACACCGGGGAGCTGTTTTTT.

This chain connects TRBV5-6 to TRBJ1-2, with TRBD1 matching over 11 bases. CDR1 SGHDT and CDR2 YYEEEE come from the germline V gene. V shed 4 bases and J 7 bases; nucleotides not matched to a gene: 15. The CDR3 is 17 amino acids. Here the CDR3 reads CASSTRTGGPSGSGYTF. The CDR3 nucleotides are TGTGCCAGCAGCACCAGGACAGGGGGCCCGAGCGGCAGTGGCTACACCTTC. Using reference TRBV5-6 and TRBJ1-2 for the parts outside the CDR3, the full variable domain is DAGVTQSPTHLIKTRGQQVTLRCSPKSGHDTVSWYQQALGQGPQFIFQYYEEEERQRGNFPDRFSGHQFPNYSSELNVNALLLGDSALYLCASSTRTGGPSGSGYTFGSGTRLTVV.

The V call is TRBV5-5, the J call TRBJ1-1; no reliable D call. CDR3 length equals 11 residues. V was clipped by 1 base and J by 7 bases, with 5 bases between them. Germline V gives CDR1 SGHKS, CDR2 YYEKEE (reference sequence). The CDR3 sequence is CASSLNNEAFF. The CDR3 coding sequence is TGTGCCAGCAGCTTGAATAATGAAGCTTTCTTT.

The gene calls are TRBV7-8 and TRBJ2-5; 13 bases fit TRBD2. This CDR3 has 15 residues. Germline V CDR1 and CDR2: SGHVS, FQNEAQ. J gave up 4 bases and V 5 bases, and 4 bases lay outside the gene matches. The CDR3 here is CASSVTSGRLETQYF. In DNA form, the CDR3 reads TGTGCCAGCAGCGTGACTAGCGGGAGGTTAGAGACCCAGTACTTC.

The V call is TRBV30, the J call TRBJ1-6; 9 bases match TRBD1. After removal of 8 bases from V and 8 bases from J, the junction contained 7 bases not matched to a gene. The CDR3 extends over 13 amino acids. Per the germline V gene, CDR1 is GTSNPN and CDR2 is SVGIG (reference sequence). CDR3 sequence reads: CAGHRDRDSPLHF. The DNA for the CDR3 is TGTGCCGGACATAGGGACAGGGATTCACCCCTCCACTTT.

This clone appeared a few times. This chain uses TRBV12-5 with TRBJ2-7, with 7 positions matching TRBD1. The germline V gene has CDR1 LGHNT and CDR2 FRNRAP. J gave up 0 bases and V 5 bases, and 13 bases lay outside the gene matches. The CDR3 has 17 residues. CDR3 nucleotides: TGTGCTAGTGGTCTCCCAGACGGGACAGCGAGCTCCTACGAGCAGTACTTC. This encodes CASGLPDGTASSYEQYF.

This chain connects TRBV19 to TRBJ2-7, with unresolved D. V shed 1 base and J shed 5 bases, with 9 bases lying between them. CDR3 length equals 13 residues. Germline V CDR1 and CDR2: LNHDA, SQIVND (reference sequence). CDR3 in amino acids: CASSIATNDEQYF. CDR3 bases: TGTGCCAGTAGTATAGCAACTAACGACGAGCAGTACTTC.

The CDR3 loop reads CATSGTEYYNEQFF. As DNA, the CDR3 is TGTGCCACATCCGGGACAGAGTACTACAATGAGCAGTTCTTC. The gene calls are TRBV10-3 and TRBJ2-1; 7 positions match TRBD1. CDR1 and CDR2 (germline): ENHRY, SYGVKD. The CDR3 is 14 residues long. The V segment lost 10 bases and the J segment 3 bases; nucleotides outside the gene matches: 9.

A few counts support this clone. This rearrangement joins TRBV18 to TRBJ2-7; D is ambiguous. Germline-derived CDR1 and CDR2 are KGHSH and LQKENI. Trimming shortened V by 4 bases and J by 4 bases, and 8 bases separated the two germline ends. This CDR3 region has 12 residues. CDR3 amino acids: CASSLQSYEQYF. The CDR3 region has the DNA TGTGCCAGCTCACTACAGTCATACGAGCAGTACTTC.

The chain has TRBV30 and TRBJ1-4; 9 nucleotides agree with TRBD1. Germline V gives CDR1 GTSNPN, CDR2 SVGIG (reference sequence). V shed 5 bases and J 6 bases; nucleotides not matched to a gene: 4. This CDR3 contains 13 residues. The CDR3 DNA sequence: TGTGCCTGGTCGGACAGGGGCGATGAAAAACTGTTTTTT. It is translated as CAWSDRGDEKLFF.

The chain is built from TRBV4-1 and TRBJ2-1, with 7 bases identical to TRBD2. The V gene end was trimmed by 1 base and the J gene end by 0 bases; junction bases not matched to a gene: 3. The CDR3 contains 16 residues. CDR1 MGHRA and CDR2 YSYEKL come from the germline V gene. The chain's CDR3 is CASSQGGSGSYNEQFF. In DNA form, the CDR3 reads TGCGCCAGCAGCCAAGGCGGGAGCGGCTCCTACAATGAGCAGTTCTTC.

The V gene is TRBV3-1 (or the pseudogene TRBV3-2), the J gene TRBJ2-4; no clear D gene. Germline V gives CDR1 LGHDT, CDR2 YNNKEL (reference sequence). V was pared by 1 base and J by 0 bases, with 4 bases between. The CDR3 spans 14 residues. In DNA, the CDR3 is TGTGCCAGCAGCCAAGGACTAGCCAAAAACATTCAGTACTTC. Residues: CASSQGLAKNIQYF.

The CDR3 reads CASSKGGGSKVNEQFF. CDR3 nucleotides: TGTGCCAGCAGCAAAGGGGGGGGAAGTAAAGTCAATGAGCAGTTCTTC. The chain is built from TRBV7-2 and TRBJ2-1; D may be TRBD2 (7 bases). This CDR3 contains 16 residues. Germline V gives CDR1 SGHTA, CDR2 FQGNSA. V lost 5 bases and J lost 6, with 20 bases in between.

The CDR3 sequence is CASSRTGSSYEQYF. In nucleotides, the CDR3 is TGTGCCAGCAGCAGGACAGGAAGCTCCTACGAGCAGTACTTC. This rearrangement joins TRBV7-2 to TRBJ2-7, with 7 bases identical to TRBD1. The length of the CDR3 is 14 residues. V gave up 5 bases and J gave up 0 bases; unmatched junction bases: 4. Germline loops: CDR1 SGHTA, CDR2 FQGNSA.

The chain links TRBV11-2 to TRBJ2-3, with D uncertain. Germline CDR1 is SGHAT and CDR2 is FQNNGV. CDR3 length: 15 residues. V shed 3 bases and J shed 1 base, with 11 bases lying between them. In nucleotides, the CDR3 is TGTGCCAGCAGCTTGATTGGCGGAGGCACAGATACGCAGTATTTT. This encodes CASSLIGGGTDTQYF.

V is TRBV19 and J is TRBJ1-2, with unresolved D. The ends were cut back, 5 bases at V and 0 bases at J, with 10 bases in the middle. This CDR3 has 14 residues. In germline, CDR1 is LNHDA, CDR2 SQIVND (reference sequence). Here the CDR3 DNA reads TGTGCCAGTAGTGTTAGCCGCTCTAACTATGGCTACACCTTC. It yields the protein CASSVSRSNYGYTF.

The chain combines TRBV5-1 with TRBJ2-5, with TRBD2 matching 7 bases. The CDR3 runs 15 residues. After removal of 0 bases from V and 3 bases from J, the junction contained 5 bases not matched to a gene. Germline V gene data show CDR1 as SGHRS and CDR2 as YFSETQ. Here the CDR3 reads CASSLGPAGEETQYF. The CDR3 DNA sequence: TGCGCCAGCAGCTTGGGCCCTGCGGGGGAAGAGACCCAGTACTTC.